The 29 T cell receptor beta chains in this list originate from one sample, sequenced in a study of blood T cell repertoires in COVID-19. TCRdb keeps only in-frame clones here, not all; method: immunoSEQ multiplex PCR. The profile shows a few hundred thousand clones, 85% of them singletons. The sample consisted of PBMCs or T cells enriched from blood (not recorded which). Source of these receptors: a man aged 40-49 years who had recovered from COVID-19.

The CDR3 sequence: CASSSPLGLAGYYEQYF. Written as DNA, the CDR3 is TGTGCCAGCAGCTCTCCCCTCGGACTAGCGGGATACTACGAGCAGTACTTC. V usage is TRBV7-9 and J usage is TRBJ2-7; 12 bases fit TRBD2. This CDR3 has 17 amino acids. The ends lost 4 bases at V and 3 bases at J; junction bases unmatched: 10. The germline gives CDR1 SEHNR, CDR2 FQNEAQ (reference sequence).

This clone showed up just a few times. The V call is TRBV28, the J call TRBJ2-7, with D possibly matching TRBD2 (6 bases). Trimming stripped 5 bases from V and 4 bases from J, with 18 bases between. CDR1 MDHEN and CDR2 SYDVKM come from the germline V gene. The CDR3 covers 15 residues. The CDR3 spells CASSITSLGLYEQYF. In DNA, the CDR3 is TGTGCCAGCAGTATCACTAGCTTGGGACTGTACGAGCAGTACTTC.

The chain employs TRBV28 and TRBJ1-4; 7 positions match TRBD1. The J segment lost 8 bases and the V segment lost 5 bases, leaving 17 bases of the junction unmatched. CDR3 length equals 17 residues. From germline, CDR1 is MDHEN and CDR2 SYDVKM. DNA of the CDR3: TGTGCCAGCAGTGAAGGACAGGTACCCAATGGGAGGGAAAAACTGTTTTTT. It is translated as CASSEGQVPNGREKLFF.

V and J are TRBV30 and TRBJ1-1, with a possible D match to TRBD1 (5 bases). Between the trimmed V and J ends, which lost 4 bases and 5 bases, there was a span of 11 bases. CDR1 is GTSNPN and CDR2 is SVGIG in the germline V gene (reference sequence). The CDR3 is 12 amino acids. The CDR3 protein is CAWTIPGTEAFF. The CDR3 coding sequence is TGTGCCTGGACCATCCCAGGGACTGAAGCTTTCTTT. Supplemented by reference TRBV30 and TRBJ1-1, the full variable domain reads SQTIHQWPATLVQPVGSPLSLECTVEGTSNPNLYWYRQAAGRGLQLLFYSVGIGQISSEVPQNLSASRPQDRQFILSSKKLLLSDSGFYLCAWTIPGTEAFFGQGTRLTVV.

The chain recombines TRBV10-3 with TRBJ2-7; no clear D gene. The germline V and J ends were trimmed by 2 bases and 1 base, with 9 bases remaining between them. The length of the CDR3 is 14 residues. Germline-derived CDR1 and CDR2 are ENHRY and SYGVKD. The CDR3 spells CAISEESTSYEQYF. CDR3 nucleotide sequence: TGTGCCATCAGTGAGGAGTCGACTTCCTACGAGCAGTACTTC.

This rearrangement joins TRBV5-1 to TRBJ2-7; TRBD1 matches 8 bases. Germline V gives CDR1 SGHRS, CDR2 YFSETQ. With 3 bases clipped from V and 2 bases from J, the junction kept 7 bases outside the gene matches. This CDR3 has 15 residues. The CDR3 DNA sequence: TGCGCCAGCAGCTCCATGACAGGGGTACCCTACGAGCAGTACTTC. This gives the protein CASSSMTGVPYEQYF.

The chain has TRBV5-1 and TRBJ1-4; D is unresolved. Trimming took 0 bases from V and 0 from J, leaving 9 bases between them. The CDR3 has 16 amino acids. Germline CDR1 SGHRS, CDR2 YFSETQ. CDR3 region: CASSLGLYATNEKLFF. The CDR3 nucleotides are TGCGCCAGCAGCTTGGGACTTTACGCAACTAATGAAAAACTGTTTTTT.

The chain uses TRBV28 and TRBJ2-3, with TRBD2 matching 7 bases. Germline V gene sequence: CDR1 MDHEN, CDR2 SYDVKM. With V trimmed by 2 bases and J by 6 bases, 11 bases remained unmatched. This CDR3 contains 16 residues. The CDR3 loop reads CASSLVGREPPDTQYF. In nucleotides, the CDR3 is TGTGCCAGCAGTTTAGTAGGGCGGGAGCCCCCCGATACGCAGTATTTT.

The chain recombines TRBV9 with TRBJ2-1; 10 nucleotides line up with TRBD2. The ends lost 4 bases at V and 6 bases at J; junction bases unmatched: 7. This CDR3 has 15 amino acids. From germline, CDR1 is SGDLS and CDR2 YYNGEE. Here the CDR3 reads CASSRTSGIGNEQFF. In DNA form, the CDR3 reads TGTGCCAGCAGCCGAACTAGCGGGATAGGCAATGAGCAGTTCTTC.

The chain combines TRBV11-2 with TRBJ2-7, with D tentatively TRBD1 (6 bases). Germline loops: CDR1 SGHAT, CDR2 FQNNGV. Trimming took off 3 bases at V and 3 bases at J, with 18 bases between the two ends. This CDR3 is 16 amino acids long. CDR3 coding DNA: TGTGCCAGCAGCTTCCGGACAGAAGTATATCGCTACGAGCAGTACTTC. Translation: CASSFRTEVYRYEQYF.

The chain employs TRBV18 and TRBJ2-5, with 7 bases fitting TRBD2. Unmatched junction bases numbered 4, after V lost 3 bases and J lost 3 bases. The germline CDR1 and CDR2 sequences are KGHSH and LQKENI. The CDR3 has 14 amino acids. The CDR3 sequence is CASSPGLAEETQYF. The CDR3 region has the DNA TGTGCCAGCTCACCTGGGCTAGCGGAAGAGACCCAGTACTTC.

V is TRBV4-1 and J is TRBJ1-5; maybe TRBD1 (5 bases). Trimming left V 0 bases short and J 4 bases short, with 13 bases between. CDR3 length: 16 residues. The germline V gene encodes CDR1 MGHRA and CDR2 YSYEKL. CDR3 sequence (DNA): TGCGCCAGCAGCCAAGATAGGGGAGGCTATAATCAGCCCCAGCATTTT. Translation: CASSQDRGGYNQPQHF.

The gene calls are TRBV10-1 and TRBJ1-1, with 8 bases fitting TRBD1. This CDR3 is 14 amino acids long. V gave up 11 bases and J gave up 0 bases; unmatched junction bases: 8. The V gene's germline CDR1 is WNHNN and CDR2 SYGVQD (reference sequence). As DNA, the CDR3 is TGCGCCGGCCGGACAGGGCTCATGAACACTGAAGCTTTCTTT. This gives the protein CAGRTGLMNTEAFF.

This chain links TRBV5-1 with TRBJ1-4; no clear D gene. Trimming stripped 1 base from V and 4 bases from J, with 8 bases between. CDR3 length equals 14 residues. CDR1 and CDR2 (germline): SGHRS, YFSETQ. The CDR3 region has the DNA TGCGCCAGCAGCTTGTTGGGCAATAATGAAAAACTGTTTTTT. It encodes CASSLLGNNEKLFF.

The CDR3 spells CASSLDSYYEQYF. DNA of the CDR3: TGTGCCAGCAGCTTAGATTCCTACTACGAGCAGTACTTC. This sequence joins TRBV11-3 and TRBJ2-7; D is unclear. Germline CDR1 is SGHNT and CDR2 is YENEEA. Deletions cut 0 bases from V and 3 bases from J, with 6 bases between. CDR3 length: 13 residues.

The chain uses TRBV19 and TRBJ1-5, with 7 bases matching TRBD1. The CDR3 contains 14 residues. V was pared by 4 bases and J by 4 bases, with 4 bases of the junction left unmatched. Germline V CDR1 and CDR2: LNHDA, SQIVND (reference sequence). The chain's CDR3 is CASSTRGTNQPQHF. The CDR3 DNA reads TGTGCCAGTAGTACCAGGGGGACGAATCAGCCCCAGCATTTT.

In DNA, the CDR3 is TGTGCCTGGAGTGTACGGGGAAATCCCCTCCACTTT. It translates to CAWSVRGNPLHF. This chain links TRBV30 with TRBJ1-6; no definite D call. The CDR3 is 12 residues long. CDR1 is GTSNPN and CDR2 is SVGIG in the germline V gene (reference sequence). Trimming removed 0 bases from V and 13 bases from J, with 10 bases in between.

The chain joins TRBV4-3 to TRBJ2-5; D may be TRBD2 (6 bases). The V gene lost 0 bases and the J gene lost 8 bases, with 16 bases spanning the gap. Germline loops: CDR1 LGHNA, CDR2 YSLEER. This CDR3 is built from 15 residues. The CDR3 nucleotides read TGCGCCAGCAGCCAAGATGTGGCGGGGCCCGAAACCCAGTACTTC. It translates to CASSQDVAGPETQYF.

The chain combines TRBV30 with TRBJ2-3, with 14 bases that match TRBD2. In germline, CDR1 is GTSNPN, CDR2 SVGIG (reference sequence). The CDR3 totals 12 residues. The trim removed 5 bases at V and 12 bases at J, leaving 4 bases unmatched. The CDR3 nucleotides read TGTGCCTGGGGGACTAGCGGGAGTGTCCAGTATTTT. This encodes CAWGTSGSVQYF.

Only a few counts were recorded for this clone. The CDR3 DNA sequence: TGTGCCATCACTCCAGCGGGAGTAGCAGATACGCAGTATTTT. As protein: CAITPAGVADTQYF. The chain uses TRBV10-3 and TRBJ2-3, with 8 bases that match TRBD2. Germline V gene lookup returns CDR1 ENHRY and CDR2 SYGVKD. There are 14 residues in the CDR3. V gave up 7 bases and J gave up 4 bases; unmatched junction bases: 7.

A few counts support this clone. The chain is built from TRBV4-1 and TRBJ2-7; maybe TRBD2 (5 bases). The CDR3 is 13 residues long. Germline V gene sequence: CDR1 MGHRA, CDR2 YSYEKL. V lost 1 base and J 4 bases, leaving 8 bases between the germline ends. CDR3 amino acids: CASSQGAGYEQYF. CDR3 coding DNA: TGCGCCAGCAGCCAAGGTGCGGGTTACGAGCAGTACTTC.

The chain employs TRBV9 and TRBJ1-4; 11 bases map to TRBD1. With 3 bases clipped from V and 7 bases from J, the junction kept 2 bases outside the gene matches. CDR1 and CDR2 (germline): SGDLS, YYNGEE. This CDR3 has 14 residues. CDR3 nucleotides: TGTGCCAGCAGCGGGACAGGGGGCCGTGAAAAACTGTTTTTT. As protein: CASSGTGGREKLFF.

The chain carries TRBV11-2 and TRBJ2-7; the D is unclear. The CDR3 sequence is 12 residues long. From germline, CDR1 is SGHAT and CDR2 FQNNGV. V was cut by 4 bases and J by 2 bases, with 6 bases left in between. The CDR3 loop reads CASSSLPYEQYF. The DNA of the CDR3 is TGTGCCAGCAGCTCCCTTCCCTACGAGCAGTACTTC.

This chain connects TRBV16 to TRBJ2-7; 7 positions agree with TRBD1. V was pared by 3 bases and J by 2 bases, with 4 bases of the junction left unmatched. CDR3 length: 14 residues. CDR1 and CDR2 (germline): KGHSY, FQNENV. CDR3 amino acids: CASSHGTGAYEQYF. DNA for the CDR3: TGTGCCAGCAGCCATGGAACAGGGGCCTACGAGCAGTACTTC. Filled out from reference TRBV16 and TRBJ2-7, the complete variable domain reads GEEVAQTPKHLVRGEGQKAKLYCAPIKGHSYVFWYQQVLKNEFKFLISFQNENVFDETGMPKERFSAKCLPNSPCSLEIQATKLEDSAVYFCASSHGTGAYEQYFGPGTRLTVT.

This clone appeared a single time. The V and J genes are TRBV28 and TRBJ2-2; 7 positions agree with TRBD1. There are 14 residues in the CDR3. Trimming at V came to 4 bases and at J to 5 bases, leaving 4 bases not matched to a gene. CDR1 MDHEN and CDR2 SYDVKM come from the germline V gene. The CDR3 DNA is TGTGCCAGCAGTTCACAGGGGAGAACCGGGGAGCTGTTTTTT. Translation gives CASSSQGRTGELFF.

J is TRBJ2-2 and V is TRBV11-2; tentative D call: TRBD2 (5 bases). Trimming removed 5 bases at V and 6 bases at J, with 16 bases between. Germline V gene data show CDR1 as SGHAT and CDR2 as FQNNGV. This CDR3 has 15 amino acids. Written as DNA, the CDR3 is TGTGCCAGCAGCCCAGCGGTGGCGATCGCCGGGGAGCTGTTTTTT. Translated: CASSPAVAIAGELFF.

In this sample, this clone turned up a few times. The V call is TRBV27, the J call TRBJ2-2; TRBD2 aligns across 8 bases. V trimming: 5 bases; J trimming: 1 base; junction bases outside the gene matches: 9. CDR3 size: 17 residues. CDR1 and CDR2 from the germline V gene are MNHEY and SMNVEV (reference sequence). CDR3 sequence: CASSPLAVRMNTGELFF. The CDR3 nucleotides read TGTGCCAGCAGTCCACTAGCGGTCCGGATGAACACCGGGGAGCTGTTTTTT.

The chain recombines TRBV7-2 with TRBJ2-1; 9 bases are a match to TRBD1. V lost 6 bases, J lost 5 bases, and 11 bases stayed unmatched. The length of the CDR3 is 16 residues. The germline V gene encodes CDR1 SGHTA and CDR2 FQGNSA. Written as DNA, the CDR3 is TGTGCCAGCAGTTCTCGCCGGGACAGGGTTAACAATGAGCAGTTCTTC. Its translation: CASSSRRDRVNNEQFF.

In this sample, this clone turned up a few times. The chain carries TRBV5-6 and TRBJ1-3, with TRBD1 matching over 8 bases. V shed 2 bases and J 6 bases; nucleotides not matched to a gene: 7. Germline lookup yields CDR1 SGHDT and CDR2 YYEEEE. The CDR3 is 15 amino acids. The CDR3 DNA reads TGTGCCAGCAGCTTACAGGGGGATTTCGAAAACACCATATATTTT. This codes for CASSLQGDFENTIYF.